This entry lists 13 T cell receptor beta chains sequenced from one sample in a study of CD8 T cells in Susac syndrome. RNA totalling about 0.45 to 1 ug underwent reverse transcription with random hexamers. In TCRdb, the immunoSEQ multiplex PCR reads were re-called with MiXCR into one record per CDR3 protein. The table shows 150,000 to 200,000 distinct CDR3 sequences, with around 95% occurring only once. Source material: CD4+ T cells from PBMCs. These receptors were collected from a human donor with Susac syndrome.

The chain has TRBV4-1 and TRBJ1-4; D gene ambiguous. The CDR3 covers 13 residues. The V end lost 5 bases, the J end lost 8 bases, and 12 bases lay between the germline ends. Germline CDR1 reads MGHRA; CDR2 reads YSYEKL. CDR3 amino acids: CASSSLPREKLFF. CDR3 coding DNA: TGCGCCAGCAGCTCTCTCCCCCGGGAAAAACTGTTTTTT.

CDR3 coding DNA: TGCGCCAGCACTGCGGGTGGACCCTCCGGGGAGACCCAGTACTTC. Its translation: CASTAGGPSGETQYF. The chain has TRBV5-1 and TRBJ2-5; maybe TRBD2 (5 bases). Germline CDR1 and CDR2: SGHRS and YFSETQ. The CDR3 is made up of 15 amino acids. V was clipped by 6 bases and J by 5 bases, with 20 bases between them.

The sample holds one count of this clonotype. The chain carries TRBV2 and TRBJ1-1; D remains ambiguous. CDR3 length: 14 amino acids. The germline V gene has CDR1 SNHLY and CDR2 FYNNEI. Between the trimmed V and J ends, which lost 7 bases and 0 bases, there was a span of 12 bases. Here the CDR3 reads CASTYDNLNTEAFF. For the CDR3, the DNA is TGTGCCAGCACTTACGACAACTTGAACACTGAAGCTTTCTTT.

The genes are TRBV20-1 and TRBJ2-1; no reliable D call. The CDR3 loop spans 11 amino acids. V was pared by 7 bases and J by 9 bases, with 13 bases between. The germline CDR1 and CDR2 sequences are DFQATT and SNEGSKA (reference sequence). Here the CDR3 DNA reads TGCAGTGTTATCATAACCTCTGAGCAGTTCTTC. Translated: CSVIITSEQFF.

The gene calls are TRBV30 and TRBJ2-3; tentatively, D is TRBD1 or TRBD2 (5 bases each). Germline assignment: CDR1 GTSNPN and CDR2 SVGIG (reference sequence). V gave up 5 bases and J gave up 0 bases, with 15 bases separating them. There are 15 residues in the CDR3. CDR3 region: CAWAPGRSSTDTQYF. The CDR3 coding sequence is TGTGCCTGGGCCCCGGGACGGTCTAGCACAGATACGCAGTATTTT.

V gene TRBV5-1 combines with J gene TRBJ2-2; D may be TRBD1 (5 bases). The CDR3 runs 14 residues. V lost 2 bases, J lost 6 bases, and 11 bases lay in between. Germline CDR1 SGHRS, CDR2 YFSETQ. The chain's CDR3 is CASSFQGAAGELFF. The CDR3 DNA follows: TGCGCCAGCAGCTTTCAAGGGGCCGCCGGGGAGCTGTTTTTT.

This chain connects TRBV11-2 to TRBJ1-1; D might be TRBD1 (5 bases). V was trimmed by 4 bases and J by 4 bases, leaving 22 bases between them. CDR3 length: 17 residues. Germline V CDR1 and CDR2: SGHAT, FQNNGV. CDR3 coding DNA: TGTGCCAGCAGCTCTACCGGATGGGGCAGGGTGAGCACTGAAGCTTTCTTT. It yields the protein CASSSTGWGRVSTEAFF. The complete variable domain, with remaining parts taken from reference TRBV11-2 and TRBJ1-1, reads EAGVAQSPRYKIIEKRQSVAFWCNPISGHATLYWYQQILGQGPKLLIQFQNNGVVDDSQLPKDRFSAERLKGVDSTLKIQPAKLEDSAVYLCASSSTGWGRVSTEAFFGQGTRLTVV.

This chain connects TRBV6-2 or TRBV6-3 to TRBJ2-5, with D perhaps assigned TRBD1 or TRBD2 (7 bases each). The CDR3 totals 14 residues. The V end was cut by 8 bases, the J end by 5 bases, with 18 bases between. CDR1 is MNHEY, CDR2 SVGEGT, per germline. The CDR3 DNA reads TGTGCCAGCCAACGGGAGGCCAGGGGGGAGACCCAGTACTTC. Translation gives CASQREARGETQYF.

For the CDR3, the DNA is TGTGCCAGCCAGACTTCTAGGGCCCCCATGGCCCAGTACTTC. Amino acid sequence: CASQTSRAPMAQYF. V usage is TRBV5-4 and J usage is TRBJ2-5; D ambiguous. Per germline, CDR1 SGHNT and CDR2 YYREEE (reference sequence). The ends were cut back, 7 bases at V and 9 bases at J, with 22 bases in the middle. CDR3 length: 14 amino acids.

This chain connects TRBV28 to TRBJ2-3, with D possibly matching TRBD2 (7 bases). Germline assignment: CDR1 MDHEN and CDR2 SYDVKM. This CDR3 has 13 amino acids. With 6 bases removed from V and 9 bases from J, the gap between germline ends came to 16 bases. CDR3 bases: TGTGCCAGCAGCCTAGGGGGGGGGTGGACGCAGTATTTT. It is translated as CASSLGGGWTQYF.

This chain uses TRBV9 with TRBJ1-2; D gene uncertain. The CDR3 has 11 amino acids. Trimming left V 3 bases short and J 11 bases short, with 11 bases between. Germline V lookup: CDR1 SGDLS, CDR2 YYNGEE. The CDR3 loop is CASSALRLYTF. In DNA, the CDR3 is TGTGCCAGCAGCGCCCTTCGACTATACACCTTC.

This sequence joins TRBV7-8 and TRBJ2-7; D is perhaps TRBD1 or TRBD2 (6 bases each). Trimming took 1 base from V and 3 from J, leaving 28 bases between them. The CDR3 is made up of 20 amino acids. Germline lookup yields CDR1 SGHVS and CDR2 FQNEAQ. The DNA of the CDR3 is TGTGCCAGCAGCTTAGGGGGGGCAGGGTCTAATCCCCGTACGAGCTACGAGCAGTACTTC. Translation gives CASSLGGAGSNPRTSYEQYF.

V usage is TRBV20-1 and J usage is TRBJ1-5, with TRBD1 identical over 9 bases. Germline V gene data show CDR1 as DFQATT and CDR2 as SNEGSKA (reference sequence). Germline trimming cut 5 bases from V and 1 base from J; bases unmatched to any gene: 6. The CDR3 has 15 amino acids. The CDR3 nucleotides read TGCAGTGCTCTACTCGACAGGGGGAGCAATCAGCCCCAGCATTTT. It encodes CSALLDRGSNQPQHF.